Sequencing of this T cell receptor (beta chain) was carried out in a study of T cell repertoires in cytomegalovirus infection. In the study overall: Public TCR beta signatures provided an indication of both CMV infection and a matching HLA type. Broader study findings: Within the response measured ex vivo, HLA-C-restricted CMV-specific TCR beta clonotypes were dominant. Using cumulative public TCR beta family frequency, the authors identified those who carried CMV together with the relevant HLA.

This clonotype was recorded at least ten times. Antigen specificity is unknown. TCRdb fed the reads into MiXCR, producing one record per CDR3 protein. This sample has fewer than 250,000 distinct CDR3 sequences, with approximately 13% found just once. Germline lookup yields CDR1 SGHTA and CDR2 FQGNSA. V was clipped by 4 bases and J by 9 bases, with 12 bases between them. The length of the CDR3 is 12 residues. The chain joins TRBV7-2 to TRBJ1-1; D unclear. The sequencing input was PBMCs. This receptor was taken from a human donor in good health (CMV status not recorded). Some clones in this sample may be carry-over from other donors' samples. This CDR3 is CASSSDPSKAFF. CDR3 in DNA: TGTGCCAGCAGCTCCGATCCGTCCAAAGCTTTCTTT.